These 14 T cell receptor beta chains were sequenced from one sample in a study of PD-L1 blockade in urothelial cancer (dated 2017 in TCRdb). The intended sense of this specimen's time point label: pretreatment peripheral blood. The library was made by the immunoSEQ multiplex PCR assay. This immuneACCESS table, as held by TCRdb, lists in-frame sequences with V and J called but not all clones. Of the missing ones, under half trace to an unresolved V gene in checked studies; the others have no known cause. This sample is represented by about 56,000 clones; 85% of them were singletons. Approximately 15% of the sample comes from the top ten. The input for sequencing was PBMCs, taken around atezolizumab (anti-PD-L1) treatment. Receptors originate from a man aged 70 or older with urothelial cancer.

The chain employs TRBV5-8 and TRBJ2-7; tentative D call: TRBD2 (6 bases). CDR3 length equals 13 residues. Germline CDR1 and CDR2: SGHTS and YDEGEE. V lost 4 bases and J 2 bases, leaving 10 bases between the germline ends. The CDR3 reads CASSPEGTYEQYF. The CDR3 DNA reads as TGTGCCAGCAGCCCGGAGGGGACCTACGAGCAGTACTTC.

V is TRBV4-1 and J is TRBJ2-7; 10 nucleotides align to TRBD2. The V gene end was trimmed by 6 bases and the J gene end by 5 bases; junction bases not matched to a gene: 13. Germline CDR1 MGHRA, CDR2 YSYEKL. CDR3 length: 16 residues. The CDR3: CASSPGATSGNNEQYF. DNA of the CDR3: TGCGCCAGCAGTCCTGGCGCCACTAGCGGGAATAACGAGCAGTACTTC.

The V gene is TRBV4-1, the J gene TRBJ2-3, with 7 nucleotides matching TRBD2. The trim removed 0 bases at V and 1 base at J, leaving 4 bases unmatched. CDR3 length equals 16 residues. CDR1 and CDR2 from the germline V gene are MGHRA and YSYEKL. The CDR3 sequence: CASSQEILAGTDTQYF. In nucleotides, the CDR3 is TGCGCCAGCAGCCAAGAAATCCTAGCGGGCACAGATACGCAGTATTTT.

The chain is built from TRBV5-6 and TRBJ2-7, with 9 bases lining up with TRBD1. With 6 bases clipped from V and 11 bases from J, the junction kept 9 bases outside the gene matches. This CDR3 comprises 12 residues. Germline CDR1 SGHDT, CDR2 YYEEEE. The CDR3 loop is CASTGQGPPKYF. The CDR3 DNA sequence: TGTGCCAGCACCGGACAGGGGCCTCCAAAGTACTTC.

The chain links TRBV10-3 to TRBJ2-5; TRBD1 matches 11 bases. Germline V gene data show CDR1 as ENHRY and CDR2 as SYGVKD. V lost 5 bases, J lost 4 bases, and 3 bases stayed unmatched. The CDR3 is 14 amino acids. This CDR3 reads CAISPGQGVETQYF. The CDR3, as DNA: TGTGCCATCAGTCCGGGACAGGGGGTAGAGACCCAGTACTTC.

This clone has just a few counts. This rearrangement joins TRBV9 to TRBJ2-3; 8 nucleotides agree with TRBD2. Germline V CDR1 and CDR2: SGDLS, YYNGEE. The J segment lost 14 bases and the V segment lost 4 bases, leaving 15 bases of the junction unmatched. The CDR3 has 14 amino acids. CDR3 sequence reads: CASSLSGDNRYAYF. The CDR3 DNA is TGTGCCAGCAGCCTTAGCGGGGATAACAGATACGCGTATTTT.

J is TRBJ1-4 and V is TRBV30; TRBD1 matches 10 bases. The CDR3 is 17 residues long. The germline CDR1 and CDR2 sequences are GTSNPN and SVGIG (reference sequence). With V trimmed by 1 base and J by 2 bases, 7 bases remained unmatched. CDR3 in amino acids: CAWSDGTGARTNEKLFF. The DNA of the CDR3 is TGTGCCTGGAGTGATGGGACAGGGGCGCGGACTAATGAAAAACTGTTTTTT.

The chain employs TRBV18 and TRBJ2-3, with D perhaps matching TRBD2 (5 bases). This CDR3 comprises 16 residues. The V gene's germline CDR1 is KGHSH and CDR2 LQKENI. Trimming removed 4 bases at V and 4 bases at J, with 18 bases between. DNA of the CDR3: TGTGCCAGCTCACTCAACGACTGGGAGCTGGCAGATACGCAGTATTTT. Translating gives CASSLNDWELADTQYF.

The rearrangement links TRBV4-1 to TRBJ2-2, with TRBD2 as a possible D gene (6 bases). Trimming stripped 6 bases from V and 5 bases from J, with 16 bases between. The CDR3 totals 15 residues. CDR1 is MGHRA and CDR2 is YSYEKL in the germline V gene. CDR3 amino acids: CASRMGEARTGELFF. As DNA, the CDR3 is TGCGCCAGCAGAATGGGGGAGGCGAGGACCGGGGAGCTGTTTTTT.

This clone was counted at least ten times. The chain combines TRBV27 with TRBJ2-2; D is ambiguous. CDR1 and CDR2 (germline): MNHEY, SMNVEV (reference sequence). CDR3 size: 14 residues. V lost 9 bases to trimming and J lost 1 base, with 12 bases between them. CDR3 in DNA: TGTGCCAGTTCAGGTCGTCTGAACACCGGGGAGCTGTTTTTT. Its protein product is CASSGRLNTGELFF.

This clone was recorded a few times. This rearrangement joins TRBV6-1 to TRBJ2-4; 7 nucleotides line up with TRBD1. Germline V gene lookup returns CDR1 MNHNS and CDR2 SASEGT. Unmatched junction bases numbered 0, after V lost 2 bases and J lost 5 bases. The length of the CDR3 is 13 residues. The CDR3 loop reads CASSEQGENIQYF. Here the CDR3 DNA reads TGTGCCAGCAGTGAACAGGGGGAAAACATTCAGTACTTC.

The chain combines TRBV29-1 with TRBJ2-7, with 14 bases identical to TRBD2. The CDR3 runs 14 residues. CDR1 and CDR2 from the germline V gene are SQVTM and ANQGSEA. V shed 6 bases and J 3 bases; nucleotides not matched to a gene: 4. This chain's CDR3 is CSVDGTSGSYEQYF. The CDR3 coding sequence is TGCAGCGTCGACGGGACTAGCGGGAGCTACGAGCAGTACTTC.

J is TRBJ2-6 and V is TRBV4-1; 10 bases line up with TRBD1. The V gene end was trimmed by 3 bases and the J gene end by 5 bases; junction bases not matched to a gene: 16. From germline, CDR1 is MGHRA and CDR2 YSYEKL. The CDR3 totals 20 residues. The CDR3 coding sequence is TGCGCCAGCAGCCAGGTGCCCTCCGGGACAGGGGCATCTAGGGCCAACGTCCTGACTTTC. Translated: CASSQVPSGTGASRANVLTF.

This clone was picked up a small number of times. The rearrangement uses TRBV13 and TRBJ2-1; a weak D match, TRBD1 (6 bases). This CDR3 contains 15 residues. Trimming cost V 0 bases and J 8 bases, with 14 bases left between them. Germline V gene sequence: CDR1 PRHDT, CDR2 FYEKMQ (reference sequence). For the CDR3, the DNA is TGTGCCAGCAGCTTAGGACAGGGCGTCTTGGATGAGCAGTTCTTC. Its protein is CASSLGQGVLDEQFF. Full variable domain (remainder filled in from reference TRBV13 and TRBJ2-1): AAGVIQSPRHLIKEKRETATLKCYPIPRHDTVYWYQQGPGQDPQFLISFYEKMQSDKGSIPDRFSAQQFSDYHSELNMSSLELGDSALYFCASSLGQGVLDEQFFGPGTRLTVL.